These 28 T cell receptor beta chains share one sample of origin, sequenced in a study of cytomegalovirus exposure and HLA in healthy donors. 60 Vbeta and 13 Jbeta primers were used in PCR. Some clones are missing from TCRdb's copy, which holds only in-frame ones; the method was immunoSEQ multiplex PCR. This sample has 150,000 or so clones, with around two thirds found just once. Sequenced sample: PBMCs. The source is a man between 18 and 35 years old in good health and CMV-seropositive.

The chain is built from TRBV6-4 and TRBJ2-7; a weak D match, TRBD1 (5 bases). With 2 bases removed from V and 7 bases from J, the gap between germline ends came to 24 bases. From germline, CDR1 is MRHNA and CDR2 SNTAGT. The CDR3 extends over 17 amino acids. In nucleotides, the CDR3 is TGTGCCAGCAGTGACGCCCACCGACAGAGCTCCTACGATGAGCAGTACTTC. Protein sequence: CASSDAHRQSSYDEQYF.

The CDR3 DNA reads TGTGCCAGCAGTTCTCTCAGATCGGCCGGGGGCTATGGCTACACCTTC. It codes for CASSSLRSAGGYGYTF. V gene TRBV6-5 combines with J gene TRBJ1-2, with D maybe TRBD1 (5 bases). Between the trimmed V and J ends, which lost 4 bases and 4 bases, there was a span of 19 bases. The length of the CDR3 is 16 residues. CDR1 and CDR2 (germline): MNHEY, SVGAGI.

This chain links TRBV23-1 with TRBJ2-3; 9 bases match TRBD2. TRBV23-1 is treated as an ORF (open reading frame) with a function not yet certain. J gave up 2 bases and V 0 bases, and 6 bases lay outside the gene matches. The length of the CDR3 is 17 residues. CDR3 DNA sequence: TGCGCCAGCAGTCAATCGGAAGCTAGCGGGGTCACAGATACGCAGTATTTT. Translation: CASSQSEASGVTDTQYF.

Worth noting for this clone: This specimen includes other DNA sequences encoding the same CDR3. This chain connects TRBV6-5 to TRBJ2-7; TRBD1 agrees at 7 bases. V trimming: 7 bases; J trimming: 2 bases; junction bases outside the gene matches: 8. Germline-derived CDR1 and CDR2 are MNHEY and SVGAGI. This CDR3 is built from 14 residues. The CDR3, as DNA: TGTGCCAGCACTCTACGACAGGGTCCCTACGAGCAGTACTTC. Its protein is CASTLRQGPYEQYF.

J is TRBJ1-6 and V is TRBV7-2; possible D gene TRBD1, 5 bases. Trimming removed 5 bases at V and 9 bases at J, with 11 bases between. The CDR3 runs 13 residues. CDR1 is SGHTA, CDR2 FQGNSA, per germline. CDR3 sequence (DNA): TGTGCCAGCAGCCCCCCGGGGGGTTCACCCCTCCACTTT. This sequence encodes CASSPPGGSPLHF.

The chain carries TRBV15 and TRBJ2-1; D may be TRBD2 (6 bases). The germline V gene encodes CDR1 LNHNV and CDR2 YYDKDF (reference sequence). CDR3 length: 14 amino acids. Trimming took 4 bases from V and 8 from J, leaving 15 bases between them. CDR3 bases: TGTGCCACCAGCATCCGGGGGATTAGGCATGAGCAGTTCTTC. Protein sequence: CATSIRGIRHEQFF. The entire variable domain, with the rest obtained from reference TRBV15 and TRBJ2-1, is as follows: DAMVIQNPRYQVTQFGKPVTLSCSQTLNHNVMYWYQQKSSQAPKLLFHYYDKDFNNEADTPDNFQSRRPNTSFCFLDIRSPGLGDTAMYLCATSIRGIRHEQFFGPGTRLTVL.

This clone is a singleton in its sample. The gene calls are TRBV7-2 and TRBJ1-2; tentatively, D is TRBD1 (5 bases). V shed 1 base and J shed 5 bases, with 11 bases lying between them. Germline V gene sequence: CDR1 SGHTA, CDR2 FQGNSA. This CDR3 spans 14 amino acids. CDR3 DNA sequence: TGTGCCAGCAGCTTAGTGGGGCGCCTATATGGCTACACCTTC. It codes for CASSLVGRLYGYTF.

The chain joins TRBV5-6 to TRBJ2-7, with TRBD2 matching over 13 bases. With 5 bases clipped from V and 5 bases from J, the junction kept 4 bases outside the gene matches. The germline V gene encodes CDR1 SGHDT and CDR2 YYEEEE. The CDR3 has 14 amino acids. CDR3 bases: TGTGCCAGCAGGACTAGCGGGAGGCCCCACGAGCAGTACTTC. Its protein product is CASRTSGRPHEQYF.

The chain joins TRBV27 to TRBJ1-1; maybe TRBD1 (5 bases). The CDR3 covers 15 residues. Trimming pared 2 bases from V and 6 bases from J, leaving 16 bases between. The V gene's germline CDR1 is MNHEY and CDR2 SMNVEV (reference sequence). The CDR3 reads CASSLTRGGLAEAFF. The DNA of the CDR3 is TGTGCCAGCAGTTTAACCCGGGGGGGATTGGCTGAAGCTTTCTTT.

The V gene is TRBV7-9, the J gene TRBJ2-2; 13 bases are shared with TRBD2. The ends lost 5 bases at V and 7 bases at J; junction bases unmatched: 7. The CDR3 is 16 amino acids. CDR1 SEHNR and CDR2 FQNEAQ come from the germline V gene (reference sequence). CDR3 loop: CASSMTSGGRSGELFF. The CDR3 DNA is TGTGCCAGCAGCATGACTAGCGGGGGGCGAAGCGGGGAGCTGTTTTTT.

V usage is TRBV7-3 and J usage is TRBJ1-1; D remains ambiguous. The CDR3 covers 14 residues. V gave up 0 bases and J gave up 1 base, with 6 bases separating them. The V gene's germline CDR1 is SGHTA and CDR2 FQGTGA. The DNA for the CDR3 is TGTGCCAGCAGCTTAACCCCAAAGAACACTGAAGCTTTCTTT. It yields the protein CASSLTPKNTEAFF.

The V and J genes are TRBV29-1 and TRBJ2-7; a weak D match, TRBD1 (6 bases). Germline assignment: CDR1 SQVTM and CDR2 ANQGSEA. Trimming took 6 bases from V and 1 from J, leaving 16 bases between them. The CDR3 consists of 14 residues. CDR3 in DNA: TGCAGCGTCAAGGGTCAGGGGCGATCCTACGAGCAGTACTTC. Translating gives CSVKGQGRSYEQYF.

In its sample, this clone was seen a few times. J is TRBJ2-3 and V is TRBV7-9; no clear D gene. This CDR3 spans 12 amino acids. Germline lookup yields CDR1 SEHNR and CDR2 FQNEAQ (reference sequence). Trimming took 4 bases from V and 2 from J, leaving 4 bases between them. In nucleotides, the CDR3 is TGTGCCAGCAGCTACTACACAGATACGCAGTATTTT. Amino acid sequence: CASSYYTDTQYF.

The chain carries TRBV4-1 and TRBJ2-2, with 8 bases that match TRBD1. The CDR3 is 18 amino acids. With V trimmed by 4 bases and J by 0 bases, 10 bases remained unmatched. Germline values: CDR1 MGHRA, CDR2 YSYEKL. CDR3 amino acids: CASSPRQGSSSNTGELFF. The CDR3 DNA reads TGCGCCAGCAGCCCACGACAGGGGTCCTCTTCGAACACCGGGGAGCTGTTTTTT.

This chain uses TRBV7-9 with TRBJ1-5; tentatively, D is TRBD1 (5 bases). This CDR3 is built from 13 residues. V lost 3 bases and J 4 bases, leaving 7 bases between the germline ends. Per the germline V gene, CDR1 is SEHNR and CDR2 is FQNEAQ (reference sequence). CDR3 residues: CASSFTGNQPQHF. The CDR3 DNA reads TGTGCCAGCAGCTTCACAGGAAATCAGCCCCAGCATTTT.

This clone occurred once. The J gene is TRBJ1-5, the V gene TRBV6-5, with D possibly being TRBD1 (5 bases). The CDR3 extends over 14 amino acids. Germline lookup yields CDR1 MNHEY and CDR2 SVGAGI. Trimming took off 5 bases at V and 0 bases at J, with 8 bases between the two ends. CDR3 bases: TGTGCCAGCAGTCTAGGGGATAGCAATCAGCCCCAGCATTTT. Encoded protein: CASSLGDSNQPQHF.

This clone was detected once. The genes are TRBV7-2 and TRBJ2-7, with D maybe TRBD1 (5 bases). CDR1 is SGHTA, CDR2 FQGNSA, per germline. This CDR3 has 13 amino acids. V lost 5 bases, J lost 3 bases, and 11 bases lay in between. CDR3 amino acids: CASSMDTFYEQYF. The CDR3 DNA reads as TGTGCCAGCAGCATGGACACGTTCTACGAGCAGTACTTC.

V usage is TRBV11-2 and J usage is TRBJ2-3; 11 positions match TRBD2. The junction had 6 bases not matched to a gene; V was cut back by 5 bases and J by 5 bases. Germline values: CDR1 SGHAT, CDR2 FQNNGV. The CDR3 totals 15 residues. CDR3 coding DNA: TGTGCCAGCAGCCCGACTAGCGGGGCGAAAGATACGCAGTATTTT. As protein: CASSPTSGAKDTQYF.

The chain is built from TRBV5-5 and TRBJ1-5; TRBD1 aligns across 7 bases. The germline V gene has CDR1 SGHKS and CDR2 YYEKEE (reference sequence). V lost 3 bases and J lost 7; bases outside the gene matches: 7. The length of the CDR3 is 14 residues. The CDR3 sequence: CASSSRQGVQPQHF. The CDR3 region has the DNA TGTGCCAGCAGCTCCCGACAGGGAGTGCAGCCCCAGCATTTT.

CDR3 sequence: CASSDSNFGEQFF. The DNA for the CDR3 is TGTGCCAGCAGTGACTCTAATTTCGGTGAGCAGTTCTTC. The V gene is TRBV6-4, the J gene TRBJ2-1, with no clear D. CDR1 MRHNA and CDR2 SNTAGT come from the germline V gene. V lost 0 bases to trimming and J lost 9 bases, with 9 bases between them. This CDR3 has 13 amino acids.

The rearrangement uses TRBV20-1 and TRBJ1-2; D is possibly TRBD1 (5 bases). CDR3 length: 11 amino acids. The germline gives CDR1 DFQATT, CDR2 SNEGSKA (reference sequence). V was pared by 8 bases and J by 8 bases, with 15 bases between. The CDR3 reads CSSWGGWGYTF. The CDR3 coding sequence is TGCAGTTCCTGGGGGGGTTGGGGCTACACCTTC.

This chain joins TRBV11-2 and TRBJ1-5; 7 positions match TRBD1. The CDR3 runs 15 residues. V shed 5 bases, J shed 5 bases, and the junction held 9 bases outside the gene matches. Germline V CDR1 and CDR2: SGHAT, FQNNGV. The CDR3 sequence: CASSQGTVADQPQHF. CDR3 nucleotide sequence: TGTGCCAGCAGCCAGGGGACAGTCGCGGATCAGCCCCAGCATTTT.

The genes are TRBV18 and TRBJ1-5; D might be TRBD1 (5 bases). V lost 2 bases and J lost 4, with 6 bases in between. The germline gives CDR1 KGHSH, CDR2 LQKENI. This CDR3 has 13 amino acids. CDR3 loop: CASSPGTNQPQHF. The DNA for the CDR3 is TGTGCCAGCTCACCAGGGACTAATCAGCCCCAGCATTTT.

V and J are TRBV2 and TRBJ2-7; D is perhaps TRBD1 (6 bases). Germline CDR1 and CDR2: SNHLY and FYNNEI. The V and J ends lost 7 bases and 7 bases respectively, with 17 bases between them. CDR3 size: 13 residues. The CDR3 DNA reads as TGTGCCAGCAAGGGGGAAAATTCGCGGGAGCAGTACTTC. This sequence encodes CASKGENSREQYF.

The chain joins TRBV6-6 to TRBJ1-2, with a tentative D call TRBD1 (5 bases). Trimming stripped 4 bases from V and 7 bases from J, with 16 bases between. From germline, CDR1 is MNHNY and CDR2 SVGAGI (reference sequence). The CDR3 has 14 residues. The CDR3 reads CASSWGEGGGGYTF. The CDR3 bases are TGTGCCAGCAGTTGGGGGGAGGGAGGTGGTGGCTACACCTTC.

The chain links TRBV29-1 to TRBJ2-5; D ambiguous. The CDR3 is 12 amino acids. Trimming left V 4 bases short and J 5 bases short, with 11 bases between. Germline CDR1 is SQVTM and CDR2 is ANQGSEA. The CDR3, as DNA: TGCAGCGTTGCGCTAGTCGGGGAGACCCAGTACTTC. It translates to CSVALVGETQYF. Combining the CDR3 with reference TRBV29-1 and TRBJ2-5 gives the whole variable domain SAVISQKPSRDICQRGTSLTIQCQVDSQVTMMFWYRQQPGQSLTLIATANQGSEATYESGFVIDKFPISRPNLTFSTLTVSNMSPEDSSIYLCSVALVGETQYFGPGTRLLVL.

This clone appeared a single time. The chain employs TRBV9 and TRBJ2-3; the match to TRBD1 covers 8 bases. The CDR3 consists of 15 residues. The V segment lost 4 bases and the J segment 2 bases; nucleotides outside the gene matches: 6. Per the germline V gene, CDR1 is SGDLS and CDR2 is YYNGEE. CDR3: CASSTRTGFTDTQYF. Written as DNA, the CDR3 is TGTGCCAGCAGCACCAGGACAGGGTTCACAGATACGCAGTATTTT.

The chain employs TRBV7-2 and TRBJ2-7; TRBD1 matches at 8 bases. V lost 1 base, J lost 6 bases, and 11 bases stayed unmatched. The CDR3 loop spans 16 amino acids. The V gene's germline CDR1 is SGHTA and CDR2 FQGNSA. CDR3 sequence: CASSLVGGQDEFEQYF. Written as DNA, the CDR3 is TGTGCCAGCAGCTTAGTGGGGGGACAGGATGAGTTCGAGCAGTACTTC.